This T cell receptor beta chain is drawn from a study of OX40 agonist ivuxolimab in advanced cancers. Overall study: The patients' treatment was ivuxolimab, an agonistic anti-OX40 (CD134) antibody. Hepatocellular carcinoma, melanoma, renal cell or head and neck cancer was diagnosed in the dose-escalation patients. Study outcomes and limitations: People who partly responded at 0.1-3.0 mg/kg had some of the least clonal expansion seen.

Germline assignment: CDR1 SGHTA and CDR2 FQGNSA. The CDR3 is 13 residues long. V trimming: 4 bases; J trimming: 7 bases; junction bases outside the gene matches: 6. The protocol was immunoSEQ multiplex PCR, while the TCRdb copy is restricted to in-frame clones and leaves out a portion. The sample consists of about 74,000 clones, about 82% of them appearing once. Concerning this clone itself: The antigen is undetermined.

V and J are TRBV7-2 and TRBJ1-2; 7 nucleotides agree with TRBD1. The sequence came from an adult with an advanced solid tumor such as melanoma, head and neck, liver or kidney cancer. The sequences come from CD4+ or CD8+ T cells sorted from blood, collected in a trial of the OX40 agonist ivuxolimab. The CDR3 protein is CASSYTGESGYTF. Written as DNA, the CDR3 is TGTGCCAGCAGCTATACAGGGGAGAGTGGCTACACCTTC.